The rows below give T cell receptor beta chains drawn from one sample of a study of early T cells in non-severe SARS-CoV-2 infection. TCRdb re-called the 5' RACE reads with MiXCR, one entry per CDR3 protein. The sample lists about 81,000 distinct CDR3 sequences, roughly 6% seen once, with just under 8% in the top ten. The specimen was whole blood. Source of these receptors: an adult who was a healthcare worker with PCR-confirmed SARS-CoV-2 infection or an uninfected control (not recorded which). Each CDR3 is given with its conserved first and last residue. Fields, in order: CDR3 protein, CDR3 DNA, clone size, J gene, V gene, D gene. The D gene is left open where the match is weak. Size is omitted from some rows. Given values are once, few, many or a class for expanded clones.

CDR3 protein: CASSTGAGSYNEQFF
CDR3 DNA: TGTGCCAGCAGCACCGGTGCGGGCTCCTACAATGAGCAGTTCTTC
clone size: many
J gene: TRBJ2-1
V gene: TRBV7-6
D gene: NA

CDR3 protein: CASTPLGSSGQETQYF
CDR3 DNA: TGTGCCAGCACCCCACTTGGGTCTAGCGGCCAAGAGACCCAGTACTTC
clone size: few
J gene: TRBJ2-5
V gene: TRBV5-6
D gene: TRBD2

CDR3 protein: CASSAGQATSTDTQYF
CDR3 DNA: TGTGCCAGCTCAGCGGGACAGGCCACTAGCACAGATACGCAGTATTTT
clone size: NA
J gene: TRBJ2-3
V gene: TRBV18
D gene: TRBD1

CDR3 protein: CSARDLLAGRGTDTQYF
CDR3 DNA: TGCAGTGCTAGAGATCTACTAGCGGGTAGAGGGACAGATACGCAGTATTTT
clone size: NA
J gene: TRBJ2-3
V gene: TRBV20-1
D gene: TRBD2

CDR3 protein: CSAIRTSGTLSYEQYF
CDR3 DNA: TGCAGTGCTATCCGGACTAGCGGGACTCTCTCCTACGAGCAGTACTTC
clone size: NA
J gene: TRBJ2-7
V gene: TRBV20-1
D gene: TRBD2

CDR3 protein: CASSQSQGDNSPLHF
CDR3 DNA: TGTGCCAGCAGTCAATCTCAGGGGGATAATTCACCCCTCCACTTT
clone size: many
J gene: TRBJ1-6
V gene: TRBV12-3/TRBV12-4
D gene: TRBD1

CDR3 protein: CASSPGTDNF
CDR3 DNA: TGTGCCAGCAGCCCCGGGACGGACAACTTC
clone size: many
J gene: TRBJ2-7
V gene: TRBV7-6
D gene: NA

CDR3 protein: CASSLGQFTDTQYF
CDR3 DNA: TGTGCCAGCAGCCTAGGACAGTTCACAGATACGCAGTATTTT
clone size: few
J gene: TRBJ2-3
V gene: TRBV5-6
D gene: NA

CDR3 protein: CASSYGAGGPTETQYF
CDR3 DNA: TGTGCCAGCAGTTACGGGGCAGGTGGGCCTACGGAGACCCAGTACTTC
clone size: NA
J gene: TRBJ2-5
V gene: TRBV6-6
D gene: NA

CDR3 protein: CASSTQGASYGYTF
CDR3 DNA: TGTGCCAGTAGTACACAGGGGGCGAGCTATGGCTACACCTTC
clone size: many
J gene: TRBJ1-2
V gene: TRBV19
D gene: TRBD1

CDR3 protein: CASSWGRSDSAQYF
CDR3 DNA: TGTGCCAGCAGCTGGGGACGGTCGGATAGTGCCCAGTACTTC
clone size: many
J gene: TRBJ2-5
V gene: TRBV11-2
D gene: NA

CDR3 protein: CASSLEGGATEAFF
CDR3 DNA: TGCGCCAGCAGCTTGGAAGGGGGCGCCACTGAAGCTTTCTTT
clone size: NA
J gene: TRBJ1-1
V gene: TRBV5-1
D gene: TRBD1

CDR3 protein: CASSPTLNSNQPQHF
CDR3 DNA: TGTGCCAGTAGTCCGACACTTAATAGCAATCAGCCCCAGCATTTT
clone size: few
J gene: TRBJ1-5
V gene: TRBV19
D gene: NA

CDR3 protein: CASSPPGLSDTQYF
CDR3 DNA: TGTGCCAGCAGTCCCCCGGGACTTTCAGATACGCAGTATTTT
clone size: many
J gene: TRBJ2-3
V gene: TRBV28
D gene: NA

CDR3 protein: CASRSRDRGFYEQYF
CDR3 DNA: TGTGCCAGCAGGTCCCGGGACAGGGGCTTCTACGAGCAGTACTTC
clone size: NA
J gene: TRBJ2-7
V gene: TRBV12-3/TRBV12-4
D gene: TRBD1

CDR3 protein: CASSQAGLNTEAFF
CDR3 DNA: TGCGCCAGCAGTCAGGCCGGTTTGAACACTGAAGCTTTCTTT
clone size: NA
J gene: TRBJ1-1
V gene: TRBV23-1
D gene: NA

CDR3 protein: CSVDRAAEAFF
CDR3 DNA: TGCAGCGTTGATAGGGCAGCTGAAGCTTTCTTT
clone size: many
J gene: TRBJ1-1
V gene: TRBV29-1
D gene: NA

CDR3 protein: CASSHSGLAGGSSTDTQYF
CDR3 DNA: TGTGCCAGCAGCCACTCGGGACTAGCGGGAGGTTCTAGCACAGATACGCAGTATTTT
clone size: many
J gene: TRBJ2-3
V gene: TRBV4-2
D gene: TRBD2

CDR3 protein: CASGYEPEQFF
CDR3 DNA: TGTGCCAGCGGATACGAACCCGAGCAGTTCTTC
clone size: few
J gene: TRBJ2-1
V gene: TRBV2
D gene: NA

CDR3 protein: CATEGGTGGDYGYTF
CDR3 DNA: TGTGCCACCGAAGGGGGGACAGGGGGCGATTATGGCTACACCTTC
clone size: many
J gene: TRBJ1-2
V gene: TRBV19
D gene: TRBD1

CDR3 protein: CASSLTSTDTQYF
CDR3 DNA: TGTGCCAGCTCATTAACTAGCACAGATACGCAGTATTTT
clone size: many
J gene: TRBJ2-3
V gene: TRBV18
D gene: NA

CDR3 protein: CASRRRETQYF
CDR3 DNA: TGTGCCAGCAGACGCCGAGAGACCCAGTACTTC
clone size: NA
J gene: TRBJ2-5
V gene: TRBV12-3/TRBV12-4
D gene: NA

CDR3 protein: CSASPGWLSNQPQHF
CDR3 DNA: TGCAGTGCTAGTCCGGGTTGGCTGAGCAATCAGCCCCAGCATTTT
clone size: NA
J gene: TRBJ1-5
V gene: TRBV20-1
D gene: NA

CDR3 protein: CASSDRGITDTQYF
CDR3 DNA: TGTGCCAGCAGTGACAGGGGAATCACAGATACGCAGTATTTT
clone size: NA
J gene: TRBJ2-3
V gene: TRBV28
D gene: TRBD1

CDR3 protein: CASSQGLAVQSYEQYF
CDR3 DNA: TGTGCCAGCAGCCAGGGACTAGCGGTACAGTCCTACGAGCAGTACTTC
clone size: many
J gene: TRBJ2-7
V gene: TRBV4-2
D gene: TRBD2

CDR3 protein: CASSAIPGRWGYEQYF
CDR3 DNA: TGTGCCAGCAGTGCTATCCCGGGACGGTGGGGGTACGAGCAGTACTTC
clone size: many
J gene: TRBJ2-7
V gene: TRBV6-2/TRBV6-3
D gene: NA

CDR3 protein: CASSLGFIAEAFF
CDR3 DNA: TGTGCCAGCAGCCTGGGATTTATTGCTGAAGCTTTCTTT
clone size: many
J gene: TRBJ1-1
V gene: TRBV12-3/TRBV12-4
D gene: NA

CDR3 protein: CASSGQFGEAFF
CDR3 DNA: TGTGCCAGCAGCGGACAGTTTGGGGAAGCTTTCTTT
clone size: many
J gene: TRBJ1-1
V gene: TRBV2
D gene: NA

CDR3 protein: CASSSQGGALNTEAFF
CDR3 DNA: TGCGCCAGCAGCTCTCAGGGGGGTGCTTTGAACACTGAAGCTTTCTTT
clone size: few
J gene: TRBJ1-1
V gene: TRBV5-1
D gene: TRBD1

CDR3 protein: CASSQDISGGTQYF
CDR3 DNA: TGTGCCAGCAGCCAAGACATTAGCGGGGGGACCCAGTACTTC
clone size: many
J gene: TRBJ2-5
V gene: TRBV3-1
D gene: TRBD2

CDR3 protein: CASRAGGFYNEQFF
CDR3 DNA: TGTGCCAGCAGAGCAGGGGGCTTCTACAATGAGCAGTTCTTC
clone size: many
J gene: TRBJ2-1
V gene: TRBV3-1
D gene: TRBD1

CDR3 protein: CASSFMEETQYF
CDR3 DNA: TGTGCCAGCAGTTTCATGGAGGAGACCCAGTACTTC
clone size: many
J gene: TRBJ2-5
V gene: TRBV12-3/TRBV12-4
D gene: NA

CDR3 protein: CASSLPDREDQPQHF
CDR3 DNA: TGTGCCAGCAGTTTACCCGACAGGGAAGATCAGCCCCAGCATTTT
clone size: many
J gene: TRBJ1-5
V gene: TRBV28
D gene: TRBD1

CDR3 protein: CASKVSETQYF
CDR3 DNA: TGTGCCAGCAAGGTTTCGGAGACCCAGTACTTC
clone size: NA
J gene: TRBJ2-5
V gene: TRBV2
D gene: NA

CDR3 protein: CAIQTLAGTNEKLFF
CDR3 DNA: TGCGCCATCCAGACCCTGGCCGGAACTAATGAAAAACTGTTTTTT
clone size: NA
J gene: TRBJ1-4
V gene: TRBV10-1
D gene: NA

CDR3 protein: CASSSSNSNQPQHF
CDR3 DNA: TGTGCCAGCAGTTCCTCCAATAGCAATCAGCCCCAGCATTTT
clone size: many
J gene: TRBJ1-5
V gene: TRBV12-3/TRBV12-4
D gene: NA

CDR3 protein: CASSLDPGNHQPQHF
CDR3 DNA: TGTGCCAGCAGCTTAGATCCCGGAAACCATCAGCCCCAGCATTTT
clone size: many
J gene: TRBJ1-5
V gene: TRBV7-2
D gene: NA

CDR3 protein: CASSYVQQNTEAFF
CDR3 DNA: TGTGCCAGCAGTTACGTCCAGCAAAACACTGAAGCTTTCTTT
clone size: few
J gene: TRBJ1-1
V gene: TRBV6-5
D gene: NA

CDR3 protein: CASRAPQTYSNQPQHF
CDR3 DNA: TGTGCCAGTAGAGCTCCGCAAACTTATAGCAATCAGCCCCAGCATTTT
clone size: few
J gene: TRBJ1-5
V gene: TRBV19
D gene: NA

CDR3 protein: CASSSLGGHGELFF
CDR3 DNA: TGTGCCAGCAGCTCCCTCGGAGGGCACGGGGAGCTGTTTTTT
clone size: few
J gene: TRBJ2-2
V gene: TRBV7-2
D gene: NA

CDR3 protein: CASRLSLGSSYNEQFF
CDR3 DNA: TGTGCCAGTAGACTAAGCTTGGGGAGCTCCTACAATGAGCAGTTCTTC
clone size: many
J gene: TRBJ2-1
V gene: TRBV19
D gene: NA

CDR3 protein: CATSDPGQTTDTQYF
CDR3 DNA: TGTGCCACCAGTGACCCGGGACAAACCACAGATACGCAGTATTTT
clone size: NA
J gene: TRBJ2-3
V gene: TRBV24-1
D gene: NA

CDR3 protein: CASSLEADTQYF
CDR3 DNA: TGCGCCAGCAGCTTGGAAGCAGATACGCAGTATTTT
clone size: few
J gene: TRBJ2-3
V gene: TRBV5-1
D gene: NA

CDR3 protein: CASSPDRGLSGYTF
CDR3 DNA: TGTGCCAGCAGTCCCGACAGGGGGCTTTCTGGCTACACCTTC
clone size: NA
J gene: TRBJ1-2
V gene: TRBV12-3/TRBV12-4
D gene: TRBD1

CDR3 protein: CASTKGGGQPQHF
CDR3 DNA: TGTGCCAGCACAAAGGGGGGCGGCCAGCCCCAGCATTTT
clone size: few
J gene: TRBJ1-5
V gene: TRBV6-2/TRBV6-3
D gene: NA

CDR3 protein: CASSYGMTYEQYF
CDR3 DNA: TGTGCCAGCAGTTACGGAATGACCTACGAGCAGTACTTC
clone size: many
J gene: TRBJ2-7
V gene: TRBV6-5
D gene: NA

CDR3 protein: CSVDGTGELFF
CDR3 DNA: TGCAGCGTTGATGGGACCGGGGAGCTGTTTTTT
clone size: many
J gene: TRBJ2-2
V gene: TRBV29-1
D gene: NA

CDR3 protein: CASSTVAGARELFF
CDR3 DNA: TGTGCCAGCAGTACGGTAGCGGGAGCTAGGGAGCTGTTTTTT
clone size: NA
J gene: TRBJ2-2
V gene: TRBV6-5
D gene: TRBD2

CDR3 protein: CASSQADRAGGNIQYF
CDR3 DNA: TGTGCCAGCAGCCAAGCAGACCGGGCGGGAGGAAACATTCAGTACTTC
clone size: NA
J gene: TRBJ2-4
V gene: TRBV3-1
D gene: TRBD2

CDR3 protein: CASSYETDTQYF
CDR3 DNA: TGTGCCAGCAGCTACGAAACAGATACGCAGTATTTT
clone size: few
J gene: TRBJ2-3
V gene: TRBV5-6
D gene: NA

CDR3 protein: CASSPTSSVSYNEQFF
CDR3 DNA: TGTGCCAGCTCACCAACGTCCAGCGTATCCTACAATGAGCAGTTCTTC
clone size: few
J gene: TRBJ2-1
V gene: TRBV18
D gene: NA

CDR3 protein: CSARRGEGQPQHF
CDR3 DNA: TGCAGTGCTAGACGAGGAGAGGGTCAGCCCCAGCATTTT
clone size: many
J gene: TRBJ1-5
V gene: TRBV20-1
D gene: NA

CDR3 protein: CASSLEIPYEQYF
CDR3 DNA: TGTGCCAGCAGCTTAGAAATTCCCTACGAGCAGTACTTC
clone size: many
J gene: TRBJ2-7
V gene: TRBV7-9
D gene: NA

CDR3 protein: CSAEGLPNSPLHF
CDR3 DNA: TGCAGTGCCGAGGGATTGCCAAATTCACCCCTCCACTTT
clone size: many
J gene: TRBJ1-6
V gene: TRBV20-1
D gene: NA

CDR3 protein: CAWRGDGTNTEAFF
CDR3 DNA: TGTGCCTGGAGGGGAGACGGAACGAACACTGAAGCTTTCTTT
clone size: NA
J gene: TRBJ1-1
V gene: TRBV30
D gene: NA

CDR3 protein: CASSLAWDNEQFF
CDR3 DNA: TGTGCCAGCAGCTTAGCGTGGGACAATGAGCAGTTCTTC
clone size: many
J gene: TRBJ2-1
V gene: TRBV7-9
D gene: NA

CDR3 protein: CASSNERADTQYF
CDR3 DNA: TGTGCCAGCAGCAATGAACGCGCCGATACGCAGTATTTT
clone size: NA
J gene: TRBJ2-3
V gene: TRBV7-2
D gene: NA

CDR3 protein: CSAPTTGTPSLTDTQYF
CDR3 DNA: TGCAGTGCTCCTACAACCGGGACACCGAGCCTCACAGATACGCAGTATTTT
clone size: few
J gene: TRBJ2-3
V gene: TRBV20-1
D gene: NA

CDR3 protein: CASSDPGQGAAWGYTF
CDR3 DNA: TGTGCCAGCAGTGACCCGGGACAGGGGGCCGCTTGGGGCTACACCTTC
clone size: many
J gene: TRBJ1-2
V gene: TRBV2
D gene: TRBD1